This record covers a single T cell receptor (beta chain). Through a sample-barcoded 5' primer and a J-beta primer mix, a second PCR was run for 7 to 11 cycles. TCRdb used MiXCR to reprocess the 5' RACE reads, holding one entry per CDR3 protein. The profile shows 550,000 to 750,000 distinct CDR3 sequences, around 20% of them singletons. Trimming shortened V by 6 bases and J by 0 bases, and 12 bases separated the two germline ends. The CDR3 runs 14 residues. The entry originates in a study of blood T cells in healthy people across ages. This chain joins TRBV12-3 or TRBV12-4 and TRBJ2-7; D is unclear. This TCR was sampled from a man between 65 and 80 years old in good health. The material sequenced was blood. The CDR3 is CASSLQIRSYEQYF. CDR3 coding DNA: TGTGCCAGCAGCTTACAGATCCGCTCCTACGAGCAGTACTTC.